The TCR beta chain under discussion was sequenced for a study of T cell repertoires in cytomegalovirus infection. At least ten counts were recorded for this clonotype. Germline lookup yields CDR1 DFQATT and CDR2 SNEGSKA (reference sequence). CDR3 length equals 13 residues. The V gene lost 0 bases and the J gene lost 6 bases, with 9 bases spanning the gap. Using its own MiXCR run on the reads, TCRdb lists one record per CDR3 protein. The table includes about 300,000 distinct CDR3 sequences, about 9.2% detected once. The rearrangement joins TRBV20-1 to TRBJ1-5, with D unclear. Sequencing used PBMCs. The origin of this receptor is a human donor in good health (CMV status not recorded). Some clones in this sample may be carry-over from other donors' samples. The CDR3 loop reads CSARETAGQPQHF. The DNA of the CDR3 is TGCAGTGCTAGAGAGACCGCGGGTCAGCCCCAGCATTTT.